What follows is one TCR beta chain and its context. The antigen remains unidentified. A junction boundary mismatches the germline segment, possibly from a read error. The CDR3 totals 15 residues. Looked up from germline, CDR1 is MGHDK and CDR2 is SYGVNS. Using its own MiXCR run on the reads, TCRdb lists one record per CDR3 protein. Among approximately 700,000 distinct CDR3 sequences, about a third were seen once, and the ten largest hold 2.8%. These data originate in a study of T cell repertoires in cytomegalovirus infection. Study context: From public TCR beta signatures came an indication of both CMV infection and matching HLA type.

Overall study results and limits: HLA-C-restricted TCR beta clonotypes specific for CMV led the ex vivo response. CMV carriers having the relevant HLA were flagged by cumulative public TCR beta family frequency.

The rearrangement joins TRBV25-1 to TRBJ2-2; D might be TRBD1 (5 bases). Sequenced material: PBMCs. The origin of this receptor is a human donor in good health (CMV status not recorded). Some clones in this sample may be carry-over from other donors' samples. The CDR3 DNA sequence: TGTGCCATCAGTGAAAAGGGGCGCGACACCGTGGAGATGTTTTTT. This translates into CAISEKGRDTVEMFF.